This T cell receptor beta chain was identified during a study of blood T cell repertoires in COVID-19. The overall study: T cells, B-cell-depleted T cells, or PBMCs provided the cDNA or gDNA that served as material.

Study processing details: Reference gene primers were amplified, and this amplification served to estimate nucleated cell counts. Some clones are missing from TCRdb's copy, which holds only in-frame ones; the method was immunoSEQ multiplex PCR. V and J calls and clone size come straight from that table; D and trimming were deduced from the DNA. The sample has some 54,000 clones, around 90% seen once. Looked up from germline, CDR1 is GTSNPN and CDR2 is SVGIG (reference sequence). There are 11 residues in the CDR3. Deletions cut 0 bases from V and 7 bases from J, with 4 bases between. V gene TRBV30 combines with J gene TRBJ2-1; unclear D gene. This receptor was taken from a man between 60 and 75 years old with acute or convalescent COVID-19. Specimen: peripheral blood. CDR3 in DNA: TGTGCCTGGAGTGTACGGAATGAGCAGTTCTTC. As protein: CAWSVRNEQFF.